This passage covers 7 T cell receptor beta chains from one sample sequenced in a study of beta chain features in type 1 diabetes. Of the isolated RNA, all was reverse transcribed, and so the sequenced material was expressed TCRB transcripts. Produced via immunoSEQ multiplex PCR; TCRdb's table is partial and in-frame only. The sample records some 150,000 clones, around 7% being singletons. The sequenced sample consisted of central memory CD4+ T cells from blood. The receptors come from a woman aged 25 to 45 in good health.

The chain combines TRBV5-1 with TRBJ2-5; D ambiguous. CDR3 size: 13 residues. V was shortened by 0 bases and J by 5 bases, with 8 bases between the two germline ends. The germline V gene has CDR1 SGHRS and CDR2 YFSETQ. Here the CDR3 DNA reads TGCGCCAGCAGCTTGGCCGTGGAGGAGACCCAGTACTTC. It translates to CASSLAVEETQYF.

Turning to this clone: Compared with germline, one end of the junction differs, possibly owing to a read error. The chain combines TRBV7-9 with TRBJ2-1; 8 bases agree with TRBD2. The CDR3 covers 15 residues. The V gene's germline CDR1 is SEHNR and CDR2 FQNEAQ (reference sequence). The CDR3 sequence is CASTLLAEIRNEQFF. The CDR3 DNA is TGTGCCAGCACCTTACTAGCGGAAATACGGAATGAGCAGTTCTTC.

The CDR3 region is CASSPILEVGNTIYF. For the CDR3, the DNA is TGTGCCAGCTCACCAATTTTAGAGGTTGGAAACACCATATATTTT. The V and J genes are TRBV18 and TRBJ1-3; no clear D gene. Germline CDR1 reads KGHSH; CDR2 reads LQKENI. The CDR3 runs 15 residues. Trimming removed 2 bases at V and 3 bases at J, with 11 bases between.

Note on this clone: Other DNA sequences in the same sample also yield this CDR3. This chain joins TRBV28 and TRBJ2-3; D gene unclear. Trimming shortened V by 2 bases and J by 7 bases, and 4 bases separated the two germline ends. CDR1 and CDR2 (germline): MDHEN, SYDVKM. This CDR3 region has 11 residues. The CDR3 sequence: CASSLGHTQYF. The CDR3 DNA is TGTGCCAGCAGTTTAGGGCATACGCAGTATTTT. The full variable domain, rest sourced from reference TRBV28 and TRBJ2-3, is DVKVTQSSRYLVKRTGEKVFLECVQDMDHENMFWYRQDPGLGLRLIYFSYDVKMKEKGDIPEGYSVSREKKERFSLILESASTNQTSMYLCASSLGHTQYFGPGTRLTVL.

The rearrangement links TRBV5-1 to TRBJ2-1, with 13 bases identical to TRBD2. CDR1 and CDR2 from the germline V gene are SGHRS and YFSETQ. This CDR3 has 15 residues. J gave up 7 bases and V 5 bases, and 6 bases lay outside the gene matches. CDR3 sequence: CASRVRTSGSNEQFF. The CDR3 region has the DNA TGCGCCAGCAGGGTCAGGACTAGCGGGAGTAATGAGCAGTTCTTC. The complete variable domain, with remaining parts taken from reference TRBV5-1 and TRBJ2-1, reads KAGVTQTPRYLIKTRGQQVTLSCSPISGHRSVSWYQQTPGQGLQFLFEYFSETQRNKGNFPGRFSGRQFSNSRSEMNVSTLELGDSALYLCASRVRTSGSNEQFFGPGTRLTVL.

This chain links TRBV18 with TRBJ2-7, with D maybe TRBD1 (6 bases). Germline CDR1 and CDR2: KGHSH and LQKENI. Trimming removed 4 bases at V and 3 bases at J, with 10 bases between. There are 13 residues in the CDR3. The CDR3 bases are TGTGCCAGCTCACTCGGACAGCTCTACGAGCAGTACTTC. Translated: CASSLGQLYEQYF. Complete variable domain (other parts from reference TRBV18 and TRBJ2-7): NAGVMQNPRHLVRRRGQEARLRCSPMKGHSHVYWYRQLPEEGLKFMVYLQKENIIDESGMPKERFSAEFPKEGPSILRIQQVVRGDSAAYFCASSLGQLYEQYFGPGTRLTVT.

The V call is TRBV4-3, the J call TRBJ2-7, with 13 nucleotides matching TRBD2. CDR1 and CDR2 (germline): LGHNA, YSLEER. V lost 4 bases, J lost 6 bases, and 6 bases stayed unmatched. This CDR3 contains 15 residues. The CDR3 reads CASSRGTSGTIEQYF. Here the CDR3 DNA reads TGCGCCAGCAGCCGAGGGACTAGCGGGACTATCGAGCAGTACTTC.